This TCR beta chain was recovered during a study of human T cells and chemical hapten exposure. Whole-study results and caveats: Significantly greater numbers of large CDR3 similarity clusters came from expanded TCRs than from controls.

Regarding time point: patch test 1, 2 weeks after DPC sensitization. Treatment of the sample: therapeutic diphenylcyclopropenone sensitization with weekly scalp DPC. This clonotype was seen many times. The antigen is unknown. MiXCR was run by TCRdb on the RACE reads, yielding one entry per CDR3 protein. This table has some 91,000 distinct CDR3 sequences, around an eighth appearing once. J was trimmed by 15 bases and V by 6 bases; bases with no gene match: 11. Germline V CDR1 and CDR2: SEHNR, FQNEAQ (reference sequence). This CDR3 has 12 amino acids. The specimen was whole blood, collected in connection with sensitization to the hapten diphenylcyclopropenone (DPC). The chain couples TRBV7-9 to TRBJ2-1; 7 nucleotides align to TRBD1. The receptor's source is a woman in her 40s with alopecia areata. Some clones in this sample may be carry-over from other donors' samples. This CDR3 reads CASSPSGQVLFF. The CDR3 DNA reads TGTGCCAGCAGTCCTTCCGGACAGGTTCTGTTCTTC.